This T cell receptor (beta chain) appears in the sequencing data of a study of cytomegalovirus exposure and HLA in healthy donors. Study-wide context: HLA-typed donors were the source of tens of millions of unique TCRs, which an early data release held. Overall study findings and caveats: Presence/absence analysis assumed near-uniform sequencing depth across donors. Earlier analysis found most TCR beta V segments productive about 87% or about 30% of the time.

With regard to this clone: Antigen specificity is unknown.

PCR primers comprised 60 Vbeta and 13 Jbeta primers. The data were produced by immunoSEQ multiplex PCR, yet TCRdb's version contains in-frame clones alone and is incomplete. Counted here are roughly 200,000 clones, around 81% occurring once; the ten biggest clones make up under 2%. Germline V gives CDR1 SGHTA, CDR2 FQGTGA. The length of the CDR3 is 15 residues. Trimming removed 5 bases from V and 2 bases from J; junction bases left unmatched: 2. This clonotype was sampled from a man aged 30-40 years in good health and CMV-seronegative. This rearrangement joins TRBV7-3 to TRBJ2-3; 12 positions match TRBD2. The sample consisted of PBMCs. CDR3 residues: CASSRTSGNTDTQYF. The CDR3 region has the DNA TGTGCCAGCAGCCGGACTAGCGGGAACACAGATACGCAGTATTTT.